This T cell receptor (beta chain) was identified in a study of blood T cell repertoires in COVID-19. Study at large: Spain, Italy and the United States supplied samples that represented acute and convalescent COVID-19.

The CDR3 totals 15 residues. Germline trimming cut 8 bases from V and 5 bases from J; bases unmatched to any gene: 6. Germline V lookup: CDR1 WSHSY, CDR2 SAAADI. In the source study's methods: Amplification with reference gene primers provided the estimates of nucleated cell counts. Method: immunoSEQ multiplex PCR; TCRdb's copy keeps in-frame clones and lacks some. Clone size and the V and J calls come from that table; the DNA yielded D and trimming. The sample yields approximately 180,000 clones, 90% seen once. The sequence was obtained from a man aged 45-65 years with acute or convalescent COVID-19. Sequenced sample: peripheral blood. V is TRBV10-2 and J is TRBJ1-6; TRBD1 aligns across 10 bases. CDR3 protein: CASVTGTGDNSPLHF. In DNA form, the CDR3 reads TGCGCCAGCGTAACCGGGACAGGGGATAATTCACCCCTCCACTTT.